This entry features one T cell receptor (beta chain) sequence. The data stem from a study of T cell responses to AZD1222 COVID-19 vaccine. There are 12 residues in the CDR3. The ends were cut back, 0 bases at V and 4 bases at J, with 3 bases in the middle. The germline V gene encodes CDR1 LNHNV and CDR2 YYDKDF (reference sequence). Using immunoSEQ multiplex PCR, the repertoire was profiled, and TCRdb retains in-frame clones only, with some absent. The sample shows some 180,000 clones, 85% to 95% of them seen only once. Material: peripheral blood, obtained on day 0 of AZD1222 vaccination. This clonotype was obtained from an adult in good health. The chain links TRBV15 to TRBJ1-2; D is ambiguous. The DNA for the CDR3 is TGTGCCACCAGCAGAGATAGCTATGGCTACACCTTC. This gives the protein CATSRDSYGYTF.